This T cell receptor beta chain was sequenced for a study of metastatic and nonmetastatic thyroid tumors. Whole-study context: Malignant thyroid and benign thyroid patients provided blood and tumor or nodule tissue whose repertoires were compared.

The CDR3 is 14 amino acids. V dropped 3 bases and J dropped 5; count of bases not matched to a gene: 7. The germline V gene has CDR1 DFQATT and CDR2 SNEGSKA (reference sequence). As originally analysed: For papillary thyroid cancer, a distant-metastasis classifier was constructed from CDR3 differences observed across clinicopathological groups. TCRdb called clones again from the PCR reads with MiXCR. In this record, the V and J calls reflect TCRdb's handling and not the investigators' own analysis. The data show tens of thousands of clones, with 10% to 15% seen just once and over 4% held by the top ten. Not a single patient had been given any form of treatment at any point before undergoing thyroid surgery. This clone was counted at least ten times. Its antigen remains unknown. The study, taken as a whole, reports: Malignant thyroid tumors reportedly had TCR beta diversity that was significantly higher than in benign nodules, in blood and tumor.

This TCR derives from a female donor with papillary thyroid cancer or a benign thyroid nodule (not recorded which). Some clones in this sample may be carry-over from other donors' samples. Sequenced: blood. The chain has TRBV20-1 and TRBJ2-1; 7 bases map to TRBD2. Here the CDR3 reads CSASGLGLNNEQFF. DNA of the CDR3: TGCAGTGCTAGCGGACTAGGGCTAAACAATGAGCAGTTCTTC.